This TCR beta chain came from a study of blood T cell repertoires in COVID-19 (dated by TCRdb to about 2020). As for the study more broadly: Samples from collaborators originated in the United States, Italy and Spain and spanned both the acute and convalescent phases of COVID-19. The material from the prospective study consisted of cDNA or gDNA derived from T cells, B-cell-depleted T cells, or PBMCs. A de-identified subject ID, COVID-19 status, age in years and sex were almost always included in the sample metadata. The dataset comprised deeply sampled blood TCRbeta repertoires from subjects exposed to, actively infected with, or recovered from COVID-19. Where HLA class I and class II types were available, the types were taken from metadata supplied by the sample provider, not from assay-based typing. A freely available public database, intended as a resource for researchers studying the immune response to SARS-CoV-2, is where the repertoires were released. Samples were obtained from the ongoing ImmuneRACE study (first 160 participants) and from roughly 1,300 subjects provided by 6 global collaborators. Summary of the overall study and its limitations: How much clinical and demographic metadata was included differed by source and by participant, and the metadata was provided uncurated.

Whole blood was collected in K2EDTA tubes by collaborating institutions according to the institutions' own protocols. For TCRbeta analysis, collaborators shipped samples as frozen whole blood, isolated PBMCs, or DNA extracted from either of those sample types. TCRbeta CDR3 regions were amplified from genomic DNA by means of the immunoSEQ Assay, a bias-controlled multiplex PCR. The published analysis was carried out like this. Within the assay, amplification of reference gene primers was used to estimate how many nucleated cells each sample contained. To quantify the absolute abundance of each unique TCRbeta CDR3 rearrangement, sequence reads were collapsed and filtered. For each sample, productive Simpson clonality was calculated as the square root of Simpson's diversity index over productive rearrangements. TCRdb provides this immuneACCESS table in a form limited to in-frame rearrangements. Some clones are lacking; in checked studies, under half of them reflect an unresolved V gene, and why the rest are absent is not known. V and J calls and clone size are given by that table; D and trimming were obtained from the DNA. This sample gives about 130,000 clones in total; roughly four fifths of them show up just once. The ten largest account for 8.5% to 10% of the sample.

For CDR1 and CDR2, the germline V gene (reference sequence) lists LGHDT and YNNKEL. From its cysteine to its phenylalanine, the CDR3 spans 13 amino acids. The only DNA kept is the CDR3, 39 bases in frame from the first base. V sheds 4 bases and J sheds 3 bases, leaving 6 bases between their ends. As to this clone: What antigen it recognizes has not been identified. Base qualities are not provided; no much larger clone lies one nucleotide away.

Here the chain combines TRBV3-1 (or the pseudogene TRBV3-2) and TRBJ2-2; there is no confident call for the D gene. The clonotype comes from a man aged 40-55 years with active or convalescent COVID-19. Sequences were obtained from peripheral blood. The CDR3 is CASSRGDTGELFF. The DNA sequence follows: TGTGCCAGCAGCCGAGGAGACACCGGGGAGCTGTTTTTT.